The 24 T cell receptor beta chains listed next were all sequenced from one sample in a study of shared clonotypes between healthy human individuals. Some clones are missing from TCRdb's copy, which holds only in-frame ones; the method was immunoSEQ multiplex PCR. Of over a million clones listed, 65% to 75% are singletons. Sequences were obtained from memory CD4+ T cells sorted from blood. Subset meaning: CD45RA-negative fraction. The receptors shown here come from a man between 18 and 35 years old in good health.

The V call is TRBV5-1, the J call TRBJ1-6; maybe TRBD1 (5 bases). The CDR3 sequence is 18 residues long. The V end lost 4 bases, the J end lost 1 base, and 18 bases lay between the germline ends. CDR1 and CDR2 (germline): SGHRS, YFSETQ. Here the CDR3 reads CASSRDPPDSSYNSPLHF. Written as DNA, the CDR3 is TGCGCCAGCAGCCGGGACCCGCCAGACAGTTCCTATAATTCACCCCTCCACTTT.

About this clone: Other nucleotide sequences in the sample specify the same CDR3. The rearrangement links TRBV7-3 to TRBJ1-5; tentatively, D is TRBD1 (5 bases). V lost 3 bases and J lost 7, with 10 bases in between. Germline V gives CDR1 SGHTA, CDR2 FQGTGA. CDR3 length: 13 amino acids. The DNA for the CDR3 is TGTGCCAGCAGCTTGACCAGGGACCAGCCCCAGCATTTT. Its translation: CASSLTRDQPQHF.

CDR3 sequence: CASSAGTDTGELFF. For the CDR3, the DNA is TGTGCCAGCAGTGCCGGGACGGACACCGGGGAGCTGTTTTTT. V and J are TRBV2 and TRBJ2-2, with D perhaps matching TRBD1 or TRBD2 (5 bases each). There are 14 residues in the CDR3. Trimming shortened V by 4 bases and J by 3 bases, and 9 bases separated the two germline ends. The germline V gene has CDR1 SNHLY and CDR2 FYNNEI. The entire variable domain, with the rest obtained from reference TRBV2 and TRBJ2-2, is as follows: EPEVTQTPSHQVTQMGQEVILRCVPISNHLYFYWYRQILGQKVEFLVSFYNNEISEKSEIFDDQFSVERPDGSNFTLKIRSTKLEDSAMYFCASSAGTDTGELFFGEGSRLTVL.

On this clone itself: With a far larger clone one base away, a read error is the likely cause. This same CDR3 is encoded by further DNA sequences in the sample. The rearrangement joins TRBV18 to TRBJ1-1; no reliable D call. Trimming took 2 bases from V and 0 from J, leaving 4 bases between them. This CDR3 has 13 amino acids. The germline gives CDR1 KGHSH, CDR2 LQKENI. CDR3 protein: CASSPEMNTEAFF. The CDR3, as DNA: TGTGCCAGCTCACCAGAGATGAACACTGAAGCTTTCTTT.

This clone was picked up a small number of times. This chain connects TRBV30 to TRBJ1-1; D may be TRBD1 (6 bases). This CDR3 spans 15 amino acids. In germline, CDR1 is GTSNPN, CDR2 SVGIG (reference sequence). Trimming cost V 4 bases and J 5 bases, with 20 bases left between them. Here the CDR3 reads CAWTILDRLQTEAFF. The CDR3 nucleotides read TGTGCCTGGACAATACTGGACAGATTGCAGACTGAAGCTTTCTTT.

This clone was seen only a few times. The rearrangement uses TRBV7-9 and TRBJ1-1, with D possibly TRBD1 on 6 matching bases. This CDR3 is 13 amino acids long. CDR1 SEHNR and CDR2 FQNEAQ come from the germline V gene (reference sequence). V shed 5 bases and J shed 10 bases, with 17 bases lying between them. DNA for the CDR3: TGTGCCAGCAGCCATGCACAGGGAGCGTCAGCTTTCTTT. Translation gives CASSHAQGASAFF. The complete variable domain, with remaining parts taken from reference TRBV7-9 and TRBJ1-1, reads DTGVSQNPRHKITKRGQNVTFRCDPISEHNRLYWYRQTLGQGPEFLTYFQNEAQLEKSRLLSDRFSAERPKGSFSTLEIQRTEQGDSAMYLCASSHAQGASAFFGQGTRLTVV.

To note about this clone: The sample contains more than one DNA sequence encoding this CDR3. In DNA form, the CDR3 reads TGTGCCAGCAGCCCTTACACCGGGGAGCTGTTTTTT. Translating it yields CASSPYTGELFF. The V call is TRBV11-3, the J call TRBJ2-2; the D is unclear. The germline V and J ends were trimmed by 5 bases and 3 bases, with 4 bases remaining between them. This CDR3 contains 12 residues. CDR1 and CDR2 (germline): SGHNT, YENEEA.

Details on this clone: At one end, the junction sequence differs from germline, possibly due to a read error. The CDR3 DNA follows: TGTGCCAGCAGCGTAGACAGTTACTCTGGAAACACCATATATTTT. Translating gives CASSVDSYSGNTIYF. V usage is TRBV11-2 and J usage is TRBJ1-3; maybe TRBD1 (5 bases). CDR1 SGHAT and CDR2 FQNNGV come from the germline V gene. This CDR3 region has 15 residues.

In this sample, this clone turned up once. The genes are TRBV6-5 and TRBJ2-2; 8 bases match TRBD2. Losses at the gene ends were 6 bases for V and 3 bases for J; bases not matched to a gene: 6. The CDR3 extends over 15 amino acids. Germline V gene lookup returns CDR1 MNHEY and CDR2 SVGAGI. CDR3 sequence (DNA): TGTGCCAGCAGACCGGGACTAGGCGACACCGGGGAGCTGTTTTTT. This translates into CASRPGLGDTGELFF.

This chain connects TRBV14 to TRBJ2-7; TRBD2 matches 12 bases. The V gene end was trimmed by 4 bases and the J gene end by 1 base; junction bases not matched to a gene: 2. Germline V gives CDR1 SGHDN, CDR2 FVKESK. The CDR3 has 15 amino acids. The chain's CDR3 is CASSLTSGRSYEQYF. DNA for the CDR3: TGTGCCAGCAGCCTAACTAGCGGGAGGTCCTACGAGCAGTACTTC.

The sample holds a few counts of this clone. The chain uses TRBV5-4 and TRBJ2-1, with a weak D call TRBD2 (6 bases). This CDR3 has 16 residues. Trimming took 6 bases from V and 1 from J, leaving 17 bases between them. Germline CDR1 is SGHNT and CDR2 is YYREEE (reference sequence). In DNA, the CDR3 is TGTGCCAGCACCCCTGTATCCGGGAGTTCCTACAATGAGCAGTTCTTC. Translated, it gives CASTPVSGSSYNEQFF.

Of note for this clone: The sample contains more than one DNA sequence encoding this CDR3. V is TRBV7-2 and J is TRBJ1-5; the D is unclear. Between the trimmed V and J ends, which lost 1 base and 0 bases, there was a span of 7 bases. CDR1 SGHTA and CDR2 FQGNSA come from the germline V gene. The CDR3 totals 15 residues. The CDR3 DNA sequence: TGTGCCAGCAGCTTAGGGGGTATTAGCAATCAGCCCCAGCATTTT. It translates to CASSLGGISNQPQHF. The full variable domain, its missing parts supplied by reference TRBV7-2 and TRBJ1-5, is GAGVSQSPSNKVTEKGKDVELRCDPISGHTALYWYRQSLGQGLEFLIYFQGNSAPDKSGLPSDRFSAERTGGSVSTLTIQRTQQEDSAVYLCASSLGGISNQPQHFGDGTRLSIL.

As to this clone: Other DNA variants within this sample encode the same CDR3. This sequence joins TRBV30 and TRBJ2-2; 9 bases map to TRBD2. J was trimmed by 2 bases and V by 6 bases; bases with no gene match: 4. The CDR3 is 14 amino acids. The V gene's germline CDR1 is GTSNPN and CDR2 SVGIG (reference sequence). CDR3: CACRLAANTGELFF. DNA of the CDR3: TGTGCCTGCCGACTAGCGGCCAACACCGGGGAGCTGTTTTTT.

Of note for this clone: Other DNA variants within this sample encode the same CDR3. This chain links TRBV28 with TRBJ1-2, with no clear D. Trimming removed 3 bases from V and 5 bases from J, with 7 bases in between. CDR3 length: 12 amino acids. The germline CDR1 and CDR2 sequences are MDHEN and SYDVKM. The CDR3 spells CASSLGRYGYTF. As DNA, the CDR3 is TGTGCCAGCAGTTTGGGCCGGTATGGCTACACCTTC.

The chain couples TRBV30 to TRBJ1-1; D gene uncertain. CDR1 GTSNPN and CDR2 SVGIG come from the germline V gene (reference sequence). Trimming took 3 bases from V and 1 from J, leaving 9 bases between them. This CDR3 has 13 amino acids. The chain's CDR3 is CAWRFRENTEAFF. The CDR3 bases are TGTGCCTGGAGATTTAGGGAGAACACTGAAGCTTTCTTT.

This rearrangement joins TRBV12-5 to TRBJ2-1; 8 bases are shared with TRBD2. Germline values: CDR1 LGHNT, CDR2 FRNRAP. The length of the CDR3 is 17 residues. Trimming removed 0 bases from V and 1 base from J; junction bases left unmatched: 5. CDR3 region: CASGLVLGGASYNEQFF. The CDR3 nucleotides are TGTGCTAGTGGTTTGGTACTCGGGGGGGCATCCTACAATGAGCAGTTCTTC. The entire variable domain, with the rest obtained from reference TRBV12-5 and TRBJ2-1, is as follows: DARVTQTPRHKVTEMGQEVTMRCQPILGHNTVFWYRQTMMQGLELLAYFRNRAPLDDSGMPKDRFSAEMPDATLATLKIQPSEPRDSAVYFCASGLVLGGASYNEQFFGPGTRLTVL.

The V and J genes are TRBV6-6 and TRBJ2-1; 9 bases agree with TRBD2. The germline CDR1 and CDR2 sequences are MNHNY and SVGAGI (reference sequence). The J segment lost 8 bases and the V segment lost 6 bases, leaving 8 bases of the junction unmatched. The CDR3 sequence is 14 residues long. The CDR3 region has the DNA TGTGCCAGCAGAATCATAGCGGGAGAAGATGAGCAGTTCTTC. Translation gives CASRIIAGEDEQFF.

A word on this clone: In the same sample, other DNA sequences code for this CDR3. The chain links TRBV5-1 to TRBJ2-2; D not certain. Per germline, CDR1 SGHRS and CDR2 YFSETQ. Deletions cut 0 bases from V and 5 bases from J, with 8 bases between. The length of the CDR3 is 14 residues. As DNA, the CDR3 is TGCGCCAGCAGCTTGGACACCTCAACCGGGGAGCTGTTTTTT. It codes for CASSLDTSTGELFF.

The rearrangement joins TRBV5-1 to TRBJ2-7; possibly TRBD1 for D (7 bases). This CDR3 contains 15 residues. Trimming cost V 4 bases and J 2 bases, with 16 bases left between them. The V gene's germline CDR1 is SGHRS and CDR2 YFSETQ. The CDR3 sequence is CASSPGGGSTYEQYF. CDR3 DNA sequence: TGCGCCAGCAGCCCCGGAGGGGGCTCAACCTACGAGCAGTACTTC.

Only a few counts were recorded for this clone. The chain couples TRBV4-1 to TRBJ1-4, with D maybe TRBD1 (5 bases). CDR1 is MGHRA and CDR2 is YSYEKL in the germline V gene. CDR3 size: 17 residues. Trimming left V 4 bases short and J 3 bases short, with 18 bases between. The DNA of the CDR3 is TGCGCCAGCAGCCCTCTAGGGGTTGCAGGGCCTAATGAAAAACTGTTTTTT. This gives the protein CASSPLGVAGPNEKLFF.

The genes are TRBV6-5 and TRBJ1-3, with a weak D call TRBD1 (5 bases). The CDR3 is made up of 13 amino acids. The V and J ends lost 6 bases and 3 bases respectively, with 9 bases between them. Germline V CDR1 and CDR2: MNHEY, SVGAGI. CDR3 nucleotides: TGTGCCAGCAGCAGGGTGGGTGGAAACACCATATATTTT. Translating gives CASSRVGGNTIYF.

The chain recombines TRBV5-1 with TRBJ2-2, with TRBD2 matching 10 bases. The germline V gene has CDR1 SGHRS and CDR2 YFSETQ. This CDR3 has 16 amino acids. Unmatched junction bases numbered 3, after V lost 0 bases and J lost 4 bases. The CDR3 DNA sequence: TGCGCCAGCAGCTTGGTGACTAGCGGGTCCACCGGGGAGCTGTTTTTT. This encodes CASSLVTSGSTGELFF. Supplemented by reference TRBV5-1 and TRBJ2-2, the full variable domain reads KAGVTQTPRYLIKTRGQQVTLSCSPISGHRSVSWYQQTPGQGLQFLFEYFSETQRNKGNFPGRFSGRQFSNSRSEMNVSTLELGDSALYLCASSLVTSGSTGELFFGEGSRLTVL.

V and J are TRBV5-1 and TRBJ2-3, with D maybe TRBD1 (6 bases). Germline CDR1 SGHRS, CDR2 YFSETQ. Deletions cut 0 bases from V and 2 bases from J, with 10 bases between. The CDR3 has 15 residues. The CDR3 coding sequence is TGCGCCAGCAGCTTGGGGACAGTTGACACAGATACGCAGTATTTT. Protein product: CASSLGTVDTDTQYF.

This clone was seen more than once but under ten times. In nucleotides, the CDR3 is TGTGCCAGCAGTCGTGACGTGACAGGGAATCAGCCCCAGCATTTT. It yields the protein CASSRDVTGNQPQHF. The chain couples TRBV6-1 to TRBJ1-5; 7 bases map to TRBD1. CDR3 length: 15 amino acids. V gave up 5 bases and J gave up 4 bases; unmatched junction bases: 8. The germline V gene encodes CDR1 MNHNS and CDR2 SASEGT.